This T cell receptor beta chain was found in a study of vaccination effects on CD4 cells after COVID-19. Before sequencing took place, the ViraFEST assay used viral peptide pools to expand antigen-specific CD4+ T cells. Following an approximately 9-day culture, CD4+ T cells were purified. Each participant was administered two doses of either the BNT162b2 or the mRNA-1273 vaccine. The healthy vaccine recipients, who had no prior SARS-CoV-2 infection, showed negative nucleocapsid antibodies. Wells each received two million PBMC, cultured with roughly 9.4 IU/ml IL-2 and 10 ug/ml peptides. IL-2 medium supplanted half the medium on days 3 and 7. This CDR3 spans 17 amino acids. Germline V gene lookup returns CDR1 LGHNA and CDR2 YNFKEQ. Deletions cut 0 bases from V and 7 bases from J, with 18 bases between. Some clones are missing from TCRdb's copy, which holds only in-frame ones; the method was immunoSEQ multiplex PCR. The sample carries about 46,000 clones, 65% to 75% recorded once.

With regard to this clone: Its antigen is currently unknown.

The sequence was collected from a human donor who received a COVID-19 vaccine. Source: CD4+ T cells from PBMCs cultured with HCoV-OC43 spike peptides, taken after COVID-19 vaccination. Subset meaning: HCoV-OC43 spike overlapping peptide pool stimulation. The chain employs TRBV4-2 and TRBJ2-2, with a possible D match to TRBD2 (7 bases). This CDR3 reads CASSQEVTRGAGGELFF. In DNA form, the CDR3 reads TGTGCCAGCAGCCAAGAGGTCACCCGGGGGGCCGGCGGGGAGCTGTTTTTT.